This TCR beta chain is drawn from a study of cytomegalovirus exposure and HLA in healthy donors. V dropped 8 bases and J dropped 4; count of bases not matched to a gene: 8. The CDR3 loop spans 15 amino acids. Germline CDR1 MDHEN, CDR2 SYDVKM. General observations from the study: In a later analysis, specific HLA alleles were associated with 15,000 to 20,000 TCR beta sequences at a 0.05 false discovery rate. The authors confirmed in vitro that three CMV-associated chains were specific for CMV antigens. Relative to the approximately 670-donor mean, N-insertions were reportedly fewer in an Asian-associated ancestry cluster in a later analysis.

Regarding this clone: Its antigen is still unknown.

The PCR made use of 60 Vbeta and 13 Jbeta primers. This table comes from immunoSEQ multiplex PCR, and its TCRdb copy is limited to in-frame clones, with some not included. The table lists roughly 150,000 clones, 80% of them singletons, with roughly 14% in the top ten. Sequenced input: PBMCs. J is TRBJ2-3 and V is TRBV28; 11 bases fit TRBD1. The TCR comes from a woman aged 40 to 49 in good health and CMV-seronegative. CDR3 DNA sequence: TGTGCCAGCTCCCCTGGGACAGGGGGTCCAGATACGCAGTATTTT. It translates to CASSPGTGGPDTQYF.